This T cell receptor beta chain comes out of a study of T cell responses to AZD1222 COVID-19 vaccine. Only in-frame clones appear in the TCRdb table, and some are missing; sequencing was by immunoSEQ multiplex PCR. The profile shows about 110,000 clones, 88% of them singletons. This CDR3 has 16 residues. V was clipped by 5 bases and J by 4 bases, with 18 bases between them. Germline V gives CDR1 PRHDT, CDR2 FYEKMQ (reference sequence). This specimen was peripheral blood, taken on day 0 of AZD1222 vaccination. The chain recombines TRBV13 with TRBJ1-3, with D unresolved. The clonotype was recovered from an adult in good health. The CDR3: CASSPLDPTAGNTIYF. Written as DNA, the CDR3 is TGTGCCAGCAGCCCCCTAGACCCGACGGCCGGAAACACCATATATTTT.